These 26 T cell receptor beta chains share one sample of origin, sequenced in a study of Graves' ophthalmopathy and Graves' hyperthyroidism. Investigators amplified TCR beta CDR3 regions from RNA transcripts. Investigators did first-round RT-PCR with HTBI primers, then second-round multiplex PCR. TCRdb used MiXCR to reprocess the multiplex PCR reads, holding one entry per CDR3 protein. The data hold about 370,000 distinct CDR3 sequences, with around 18% observed a single time. Sequenced sample: peripheral blood. These receptors came from a woman under 30 with Graves' ophthalmopathy.

This clonotype appeared many times. The V call is TRBV30, the J call TRBJ2-7; D gene uncertain. The ends were cut back, 1 base at V and 4 bases at J, with 5 bases in the middle. The CDR3 contains 11 residues. Germline lookup yields CDR1 GTSNPN and CDR2 SVGIG (reference sequence). The CDR3 coding sequence is TGTGCCTGGAGTGAAGGGTACGAGCAGTACTTC. Translated: CAWSEGYEQYF.

This clonotype has at least ten counts. The chain is built from TRBV27 and TRBJ1-2; 7 bases agree with TRBD1. This CDR3 is built from 13 residues. CDR1 and CDR2 from the germline V gene are MNHEY and SMNVEV (reference sequence). After removal of 0 bases from V and 8 bases from J, the junction contained 3 bases not matched to a gene. CDR3 protein: CASSLSTGEGYTF. The CDR3 DNA reads TGTGCCAGCAGTTTATCAACAGGGGAGGGCTACACCTTC.

This clonotype was recorded only once. The CDR3 DNA reads as TGTGCCAGCAACAAAGGGGACAGGAGGTGGAGAAGCGCCTACGAGCAGTACTTC. It codes for CASNKGDRRWRSAYEQYF. The V call is TRBV6-2 or TRBV6-3, the J call TRBJ2-7, with 8 bases identical to TRBD1. The CDR3 has 18 residues. The V gene end was trimmed by 7 bases and the J gene end by 2 bases; junction bases not matched to a gene: 19. Germline V CDR1 and CDR2: MNHEY, SVGEGT.

This clonotype was picked up many times. The chain couples TRBV6-2 or TRBV6-3 to TRBJ2-5, with D perhaps being TRBD1 or TRBD2 (6 bases each). V was cut by 6 bases and J by 1 base, with 12 bases left in between. This CDR3 region has 14 residues. Germline V gene lookup returns CDR1 MNHEY and CDR2 SVGEGT. For the CDR3, the DNA is TGTGCCAGCAGCTGGGGGGCTATCCAAGAGACCCAGTACTTC. As protein: CASSWGAIQETQYF.

Points on this clonotype: One end of the junction is discordant with germline, which a read error may explain. The chain links TRBV11-1 to TRBJ1-2, with 9 bases fitting TRBD1. This CDR3 comprises 16 residues. Looked up from germline, CDR1 is SGHAT and CDR2 is FQDESV (reference sequence). DNA of the CDR3: TGTGCCAGCAGCTTAGCCGGGACAGGGAGTAACTATGACTACACCTTC. Translation: CASSLAGTGSNYDYTF.

The chain employs TRBV28 and TRBJ2-5, with 7 positions matching TRBD1. This CDR3 comprises 12 residues. Trimming cost V 6 bases and J 3 bases; bases outside gene matches: 1. CDR1 MDHEN and CDR2 SYDVKM come from the germline V gene. CDR3 amino acids: CASRGTEETQYF. CDR3 DNA: TGTGCCAGCAGAGGGACAGAAGAGACCCAGTACTTC.

As concerns this clonotype: At one of its ends the junction is not consistent with the germline gene, which may arise from a read error. This chain joins TRBV18 and TRBJ1-1, with 7 bases aligning to TRBD1. The CDR3 extends over 15 amino acids. Per germline, CDR1 KGHSH and CDR2 LQKENI. Here the CDR3 reads CTSSPRQGRNTEAFF. Here the CDR3 DNA reads TGTACCAGCTCTCCAAGACAGGGCCGGAACACTGAAGCTTTCTTT.

In this sample, this clonotype turned up many times. This sequence joins TRBV7-8 and TRBJ1-2; the D gene is possibly TRBD1 (6 bases). Between the trimmed V and J ends, which lost 2 bases and 6 bases, there was a span of 16 bases. The CDR3 sequence is 15 residues long. Germline CDR1 SGHVS, CDR2 FQNEAQ. This CDR3 reads CASSLRDPEGDGYTF. In nucleotides, the CDR3 is TGTGCCAGCAGCTTAAGGGACCCAGAGGGGGATGGCTACACCTTC. The full variable domain, with the rest looked up from reference TRBV7-8 and TRBJ1-2, is GAGVSQSPRYKVAKRGQDVALRCDPISGHVSLFWYQQALGQGPEFLTYFQNEAQLDKSGLPSDRFFAERPEGSVSTLKIQRTQQEDSAVYLCASSLRDPEGDGYTFGSGTRLTVV.

This clonotype came up many times. CDR3 residues: CASSFRASGRGGELFF. The CDR3 DNA is TGTGCCAGCAGCTTCAGGGCTAGCGGGAGGGGCGGGGAGCTGTTTTTT. The chain has TRBV5-4 and TRBJ2-2; 12 nucleotides agree with TRBD2. Germline lookup yields CDR1 SGHNT and CDR2 YYREEE (reference sequence). The CDR3 runs 16 residues. V shed 2 bases, J shed 7 bases, and the junction held 6 bases outside the gene matches. Supplemented by reference TRBV5-4 and TRBJ2-2, the full variable domain reads ETGVTQSPTHLIKTRGQQVTLRCSSQSGHNTVSWYQQALGQGPQFIFQYYREEENGRGNFPPRFSGLQFPNYSSELNVNALELDDSALYLCASSFRASGRGGELFFGEGSRLTVL.

This clonotype was detected ten times or more. The rearrangement joins TRBV28 to TRBJ2-7; D is uncertain. Per germline, CDR1 MDHEN and CDR2 SYDVKM. The germline V and J ends were trimmed by 5 bases and 6 bases, with 17 bases remaining between them. CDR3 length equals 14 residues. Written as DNA, the CDR3 is TGTGCCAGCAGTCCTCCGGGCCTGAACCGCGAGCAGTACTTC. Translated: CASSPPGLNREQYF.

On this clonotype itself: A read error is possible here, since a much larger clone lies one base away. The chain joins TRBV9 to TRBJ1-2; D is undetermined. The CDR3 loop spans 11 amino acids. Germline CDR1 and CDR2: SGDLS and YYNGEE. The V and J ends lost 3 bases and 8 bases respectively, with 8 bases between them. In DNA form, the CDR3 reads TGTGCCAGCAGCGCCGTTCGGGGCTACACCTTC. It specifies CASSAVRGYTF.

This clonotype was seen at least ten times. The chain has TRBV15 and TRBJ1-5, with a possible D match to TRBD1 (5 bases). Deletions cut 2 bases from V and 1 base from J, with 15 bases between. Germline V gene sequence: CDR1 LNHNV, CDR2 YYDKDF (reference sequence). This CDR3 region has 17 residues. The CDR3 region is CATSRPRAGGSNQPQHF. In DNA form, the CDR3 reads TGTGCCACCAGCAGACCAAGGGCCGGGGGAAGCAATCAGCCCCAGCATTTT.

This clonotype was picked up many times. This sequence joins TRBV6-1 and TRBJ2-7; a weak D match, TRBD1 (6 bases). This CDR3 spans 13 amino acids. Germline CDR1 and CDR2: MNHNS and SASEGT. Between the trimmed V and J ends, which lost 2 bases and 4 bases, there was a span of 9 bases. The CDR3 spells CASSEQGMYEQYF. Written as DNA, the CDR3 is TGTGCCAGCAGTGAACAGGGGATGTACGAGCAGTACTTC.

At least ten counts were recorded for this clonotype. As DNA, the CDR3 is TGTGCCACCAGCAGGAGTAATCAGAGGAAGACTGAAGCTTTCTTT. Residues: CATSRSNQRKTEAFF. The chain carries TRBV15 and TRBJ1-1; D unclear. The CDR3 sequence is 15 residues long. The V and J ends lost 3 bases and 5 bases respectively, with 16 bases between them. Germline V gives CDR1 LNHNV, CDR2 YYDKDF (reference sequence).

This clonotype was detected ten times or more. V is TRBV13 and J is TRBJ2-2, with 10 bases aligning to TRBD2. With 2 bases clipped from V and 6 bases from J, the junction kept 6 bases outside the gene matches. The germline CDR1 and CDR2 sequences are PRHDT and FYEKMQ (reference sequence). The CDR3 length is 16 residues. For the CDR3, the DNA is TGTGCCAGCAGCTTATTTCTAGCGGGAGTAGCCGGGGAGCTGTTTTTT. This encodes CASSLFLAGVAGELFF.

In its sample, this clonotype was seen many times. J is TRBJ2-7 and V is TRBV7-2; D perhaps matches TRBD2 (7 bases). The germline V gene has CDR1 SGHTA and CDR2 FQGNSA. There are 15 residues in the CDR3. V was shortened by 5 bases and J by 3 bases, with 17 bases between the two germline ends. CDR3 sequence reads: CASSPMGGQVYEQYF. The DNA for the CDR3 is TGTGCCAGCAGCCCCATGGGGGGGCAGGTCTACGAGCAGTACTTC.

This clonotype was detected only a few times. The chain has TRBV3-1 and TRBJ1-1, with D tentatively TRBD1 (6 bases). CDR1 is LGHDT, CDR2 YNNKEL, per germline (reference sequence). This CDR3 spans 15 amino acids. Trimming removed 2 bases from V and 1 base from J, with 11 bases in between. DNA for the CDR3: TGTGCCAGCAGCCAATGGGGGGGACAGAACACTGAAGCTTTCTTT. It is translated as CASSQWGGQNTEAFF.

This clonotype has ten or more counts. The rearrangement joins TRBV19 to TRBJ1-3; a possible D gene is TRBD1 (5 bases). This CDR3 comprises 13 residues. Trimming stripped 9 bases from V and 2 bases from J, with 11 bases between. CDR1 and CDR2 from the germline V gene are LNHDA and SQIVND (reference sequence). CDR3 sequence: CARGRGAGNTIYF. In DNA, the CDR3 is TGTGCCAGAGGCAGAGGGGCTGGAAACACCATATATTTT.

In this sample, this clonotype turned up many times. This chain uses TRBV6-1 with TRBJ2-7; D is uncertain. The germline gives CDR1 MNHNS, CDR2 SASEGT. V lost 2 bases to trimming and J lost 4 bases, with 6 bases between them. This CDR3 spans 12 amino acids. This CDR3 reads CASSEYGYEQYF. CDR3 nucleotides: TGTGCCAGCAGTGAATACGGGTACGAGCAGTACTTC.

This clonotype has at least ten counts. The rearrangement links TRBV28 to TRBJ2-2, with 8 bases lining up with TRBD2. The CDR3 is 16 residues long. The V and J ends lost 2 bases and 2 bases, in that order; junction bases with no gene match: 4. Germline assignment: CDR1 MDHEN and CDR2 SYDVKM. CDR3 protein: CASSLISGANTGELFF. The CDR3 region has the DNA TGTGCCAGCAGTTTAATTAGCGGGGCTAACACCGGGGAGCTGTTTTTT.

The chain combines TRBV28 with TRBJ2-7, with D perhaps being TRBD1 or TRBD2 (6 bases each). Deletions cut 3 bases from V and 4 bases from J, with 13 bases between. Per germline, CDR1 MDHEN and CDR2 SYDVKM. This CDR3 has 14 residues. CDR3 in DNA: TGTGCCAGCAGTTTCGGTACAGGGAGGTACGAGCAGTACTTC. Its translation: CASSFGTGRYEQYF.

This clonotype was counted many times. This chain links TRBV24-1 with TRBJ2-5; maybe TRBD1 (5 bases). The CDR3 loop spans 15 amino acids. Germline V gives CDR1 KGHDR, CDR2 SFDVKD. V lost 4 bases and J 0 bases, leaving 11 bases between the germline ends. The CDR3 DNA sequence: TGTGCCACCAGTGAGACAGCAAATTACCAAGAGACCCAGTACTTC. This codes for CATSETANYQETQYF.

Turning to this clonotype: This may be a read error: a much more frequent sequence differs by one nucleotide. V is TRBV30 and J is TRBJ2-7, with 9 positions matching TRBD2. Germline V CDR1 and CDR2: GTSNPN, SVGIG (reference sequence). J was trimmed by 3 bases and V by 8 bases; bases with no gene match: 8. The CDR3 sequence is 13 residues long. The CDR3 region is CAGGLAPYYEQYF. In DNA, the CDR3 is TGTGCCGGGGGACTAGCCCCTTACTACGAGCAGTACTTC.

Notes on this clonotype: A much bigger clone sits one base away, suggesting this may be a read error. The chain combines TRBV28 with TRBJ2-2, with a tentative D call TRBD1 (6 bases). CDR1 and CDR2 from the germline V gene are MDHEN and SYDVKM. This CDR3 is built from 14 residues. The DNA of the CDR3 is TGTACCAGCTCCGGGACACCCGTCACCGGGGAGCTGTTTTTT. This codes for CTSSGTPVTGELFF.

This clonotype was counted at least ten times. This sequence joins TRBV15 and TRBJ1-3; D unclear. Germline V gene sequence: CDR1 LNHNV, CDR2 YYDKDF (reference sequence). The V and J ends lost 0 bases and 0 bases respectively, with 6 bases between them. The CDR3 has 15 residues. The CDR3 here is CATSRDLGSGNTIYF. CDR3 nucleotides: TGTGCCACCAGCAGAGATCTTGGCTCTGGAAACACCATATATTTT.

This clonotype was seen many times. The J gene is TRBJ1-6, the V gene TRBV6-2 or TRBV6-3; perhaps TRBD1 as D (5 bases). Trimming removed 0 bases from V and 10 bases from J, with 7 bases in between. Per the germline V gene, CDR1 is MNHEY and CDR2 is SVGEGT. The CDR3 is made up of 13 amino acids. CDR3 region: CASSYSRESPLHF. The CDR3 DNA is TGTGCCAGCAGTTACTCCAGGGAATCACCCCTCCACTTT.